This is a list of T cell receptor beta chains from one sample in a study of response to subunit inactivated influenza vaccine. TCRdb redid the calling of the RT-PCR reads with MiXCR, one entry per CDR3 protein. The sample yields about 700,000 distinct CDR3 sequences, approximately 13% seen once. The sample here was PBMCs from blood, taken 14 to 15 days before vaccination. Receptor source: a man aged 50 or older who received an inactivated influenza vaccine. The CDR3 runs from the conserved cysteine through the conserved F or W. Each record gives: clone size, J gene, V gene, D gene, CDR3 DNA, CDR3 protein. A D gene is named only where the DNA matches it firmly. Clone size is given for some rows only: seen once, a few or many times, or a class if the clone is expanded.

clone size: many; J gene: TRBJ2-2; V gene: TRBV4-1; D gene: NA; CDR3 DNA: TGCGCCAGCAGCCAAACGGACGGGGAGCTGTTTTTT; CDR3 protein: CASSQTDGELFF
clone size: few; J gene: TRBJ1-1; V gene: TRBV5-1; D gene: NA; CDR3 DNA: TGCGCCAGCAGCTTTGTGGGGCAGAACACTGAAGCTTTCTTT; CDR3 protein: CASSFVGQNTEAFF
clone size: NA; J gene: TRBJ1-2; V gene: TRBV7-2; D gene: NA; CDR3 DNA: TGTGCCAGCAGCTTAGTTGTATTCGGGACCGCTAACTATGGCTACACCTTC; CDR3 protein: CASSLVVFGTANYGYTF
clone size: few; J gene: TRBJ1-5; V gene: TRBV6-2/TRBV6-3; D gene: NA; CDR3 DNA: TGTGCCAGCAGTCCCCGGGGGGATCAGCCCCAGCATTTT; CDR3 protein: CASSPRGDQPQHF
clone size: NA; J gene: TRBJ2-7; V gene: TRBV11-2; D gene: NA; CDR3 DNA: TGTGCCAGCAGCTTAGATCGATTCCGGGACACCAGGACCTACGAGCAGTACTTC; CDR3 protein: CASSLDRFRDTRTYEQYF
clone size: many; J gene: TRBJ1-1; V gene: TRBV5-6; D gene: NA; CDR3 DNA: TGTGCCAGCAGCTTTGAGAGGGAAGCTTTCTTT; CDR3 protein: CASSFEREAFF
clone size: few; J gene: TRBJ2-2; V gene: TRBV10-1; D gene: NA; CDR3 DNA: TGCGCCAGCAGAGAGCGAGGGGGGGCCGGGGAGCTGTTTTTT; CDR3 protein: CASRERGGAGELFF
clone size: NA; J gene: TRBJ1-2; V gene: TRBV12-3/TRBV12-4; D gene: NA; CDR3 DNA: TGTGCCAGCTTGGGACATCCTAACTATGGCTACACCTTC; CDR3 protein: CASLGHPNYGYTF
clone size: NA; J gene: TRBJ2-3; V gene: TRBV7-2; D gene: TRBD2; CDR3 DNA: TGTGCCAGCAGCCCCGGGGGGGAACTAGCCCCCCATACGCAGTATTTT; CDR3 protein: CASSPGGELAPHTQYF
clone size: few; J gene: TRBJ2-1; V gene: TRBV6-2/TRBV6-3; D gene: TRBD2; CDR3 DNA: TGTGCCAGCAGAAAACTAGGGACTAGCGGGGTTCCTGAGCAGTTCTTC; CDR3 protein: CASRKLGTSGVPEQFF
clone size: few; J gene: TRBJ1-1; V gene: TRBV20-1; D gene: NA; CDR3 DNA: TGCAGTGCTAGAGAAACAGGGCGGAACACTGAAGCTTTCTTT; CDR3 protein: CSARETGRNTEAFF
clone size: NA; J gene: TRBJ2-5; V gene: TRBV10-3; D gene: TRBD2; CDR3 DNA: TGTGCCACCCAACCCCAACTAGCGGGAAAAGAGACCCAGTACTTC; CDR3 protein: CATQPQLAGKETQYF
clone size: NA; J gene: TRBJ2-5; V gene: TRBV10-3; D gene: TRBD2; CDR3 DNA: TGTGCGGCCGGGGGGGTGGGTGAGACCCAGTACTTC; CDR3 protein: CAAGGVGETQYF
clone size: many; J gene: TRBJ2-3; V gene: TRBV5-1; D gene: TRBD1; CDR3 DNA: TGCGCCAGCAGGTCGCCGGGACAGTACACAGATACGCAGTATTTT; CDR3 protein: CASRSPGQYTDTQYF
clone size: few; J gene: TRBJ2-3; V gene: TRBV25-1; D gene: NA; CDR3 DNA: TGTGCCAGCAGTGAATACCTCGGGGGAGATACGCAGTATTTT; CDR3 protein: CASSEYLGGDTQYF
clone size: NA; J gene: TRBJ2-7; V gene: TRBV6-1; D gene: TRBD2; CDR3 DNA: TGTGCCAGCGCACGGACTACTAGCGGGGGTTCCTACGAGCAGTACTTC; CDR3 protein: CASARTTSGGSYEQYF
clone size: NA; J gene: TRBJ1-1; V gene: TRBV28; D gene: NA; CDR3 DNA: TGTGCCAGCAGTTTCCCTCATACACGAAACACTGAAGCTTTCTTT; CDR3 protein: CASSFPHTRNTEAFF
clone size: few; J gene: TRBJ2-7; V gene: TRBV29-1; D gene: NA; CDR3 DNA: TGCAGCTTAACGGACGGCTCCTACGAGCAGTACTTC; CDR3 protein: CSLTDGSYEQYF
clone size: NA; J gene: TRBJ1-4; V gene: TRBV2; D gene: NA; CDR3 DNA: TGTGCCAGCAGTAAAAAAAGTCGGCGGTTCCGGAATGAAAAACTGGTTTTT; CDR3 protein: CASSKKSRRFRNEKLVF
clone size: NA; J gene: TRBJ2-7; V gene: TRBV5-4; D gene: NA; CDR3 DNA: TGTGCCAGCAGCTGGGGGGGCGGACAGCACTACGAGCAGTACTTC; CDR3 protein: CASSWGGGQHYEQYF
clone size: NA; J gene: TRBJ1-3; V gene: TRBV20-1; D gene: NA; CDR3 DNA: TGCAGTGCTAGTTGGGGGAATGGAAACACCATATATTTT; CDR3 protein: CSASWGNGNTIYF
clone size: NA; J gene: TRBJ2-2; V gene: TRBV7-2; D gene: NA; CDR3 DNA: TGTGCCAGCAGCTTTACAGAAAACACCGGGGAGCTGTTTTTT; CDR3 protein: CASSFTENTGELFF
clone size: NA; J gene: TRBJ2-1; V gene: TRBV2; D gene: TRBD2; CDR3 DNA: TGTGCCAGCAGTGAACCATCGCGGGGGGCTGTCTACAATGAGCAGTTCTTC; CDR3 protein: CASSEPSRGAVYNEQFF
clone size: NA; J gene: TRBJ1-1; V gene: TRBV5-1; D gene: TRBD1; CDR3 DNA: TGCGCCAGCAGCTCCGTGGGACAGGGGATCGATGAAGCTTTCTTT; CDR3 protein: CASSSVGQGIDEAFF
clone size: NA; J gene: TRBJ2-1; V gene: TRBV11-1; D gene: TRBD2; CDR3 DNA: TGTGCCAGCAGCTTAGCTGGATTAGCGGGAGGGCCGAGCAATGAGCAGTTCTTC; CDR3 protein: CASSLAGLAGGPSNEQFF
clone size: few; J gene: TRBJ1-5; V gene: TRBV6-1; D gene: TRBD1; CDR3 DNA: TGTGCCAGCAGTGTGGGACAGAGTTATGGCAGACCCCAGCATTTT; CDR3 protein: CASSVGQSYGRPQHF
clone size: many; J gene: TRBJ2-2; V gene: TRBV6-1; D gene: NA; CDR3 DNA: TGTGCCAGCAGTGATTACAAAGGGACCCCCCTCGCGAACACCGGGGAGCTGTTTTTT; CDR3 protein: CASSDYKGTPLANTGELFF
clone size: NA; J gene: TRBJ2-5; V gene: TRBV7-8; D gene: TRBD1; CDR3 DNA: TGTGCCAGCAGCGCCTCCGGGACAGGGAGAGGGGAGACCCAGTACTTC; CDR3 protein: CASSASGTGRGETQYF
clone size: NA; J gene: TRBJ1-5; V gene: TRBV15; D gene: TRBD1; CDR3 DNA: TGTGCCACCACCCCGGACAGGGGGAGCAATCAGCCCCAGCATTTT; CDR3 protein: CATTPDRGSNQPQHF
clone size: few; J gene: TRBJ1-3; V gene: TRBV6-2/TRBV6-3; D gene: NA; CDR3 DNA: TGTGCCAGCAGTTACTCGACAGACTCTGGAAACACCATATATTTT; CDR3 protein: CASSYSTDSGNTIYF
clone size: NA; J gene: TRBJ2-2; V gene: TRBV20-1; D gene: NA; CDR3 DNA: TGCTGTGCTACCTCGAGCGGAACGAACACCGGGGAGCTGTTTTTT; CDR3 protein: CCATSSGTNTGELFF
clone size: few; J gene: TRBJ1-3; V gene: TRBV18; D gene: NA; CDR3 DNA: TGTGCCAGCTCACCCGCAGGGTCTGGAAACACCATATATTTT; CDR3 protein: CASSPAGSGNTIYF
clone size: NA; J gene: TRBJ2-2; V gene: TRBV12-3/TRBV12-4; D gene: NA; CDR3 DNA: TGTGCCAGCAGCCAAACTAGCGGGGAGCTGTTTTTT; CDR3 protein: CASSQTSGELFF
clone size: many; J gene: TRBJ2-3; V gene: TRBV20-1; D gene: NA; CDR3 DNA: TGCAGTGCTAGTCAATCCTATTGGCAGGATCGCACAGATACGCAGTATTTT; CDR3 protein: CSASQSYWQDRTDTQYF
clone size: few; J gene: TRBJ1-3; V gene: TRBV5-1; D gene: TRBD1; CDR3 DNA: TGCGCCAGCAGCAGGACAGGGATCGCTGGAAACACCATATATTTT; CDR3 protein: CASSRTGIAGNTIYF
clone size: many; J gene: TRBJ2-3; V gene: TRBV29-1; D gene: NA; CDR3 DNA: TGCAGCGTTGGAGACAGGAGCACAGATACGCAGTATTTT; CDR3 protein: CSVGDRSTDTQYF
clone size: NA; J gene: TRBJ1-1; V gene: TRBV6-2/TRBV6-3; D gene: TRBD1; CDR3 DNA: TGTGCCAGCAGTACAGGGGTTCCTGAAGCTTTCTTT; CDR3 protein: CASSTGVPEAFF
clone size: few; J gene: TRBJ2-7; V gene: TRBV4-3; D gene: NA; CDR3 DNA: TGCGCCAGCAGCCAAGATGGCAGGTCCTACGAGCAGTACTTC; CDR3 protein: CASSQDGRSYEQYF
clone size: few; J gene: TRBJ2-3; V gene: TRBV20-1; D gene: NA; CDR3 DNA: TGCAGTGCTCTGGGGTGGCGCGCTAGCACAGATACGCAGTATTTT; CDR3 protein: CSALGWRASTDTQYF
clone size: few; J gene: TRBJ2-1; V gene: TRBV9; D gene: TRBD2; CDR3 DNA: TGTGCCAGCAGCGTAGTCGATCGTAGCGGGAGGAACAATGAGCAGTTCTTC; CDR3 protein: CASSVVDRSGRNNEQFF
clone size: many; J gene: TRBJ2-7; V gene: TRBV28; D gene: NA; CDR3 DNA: TGTGCCAGCACCAGCAGCCCGAGGAGCTCCTACGAGCAGTACTTC; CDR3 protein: CASTSSPRSSYEQYF
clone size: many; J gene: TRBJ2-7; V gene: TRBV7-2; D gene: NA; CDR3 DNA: TGTGCCAGCAGCAACTTCCGTGGGGAGCAGTACTTC; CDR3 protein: CASSNFRGEQYF
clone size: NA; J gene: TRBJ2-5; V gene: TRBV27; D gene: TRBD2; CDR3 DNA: TGTGCCAGCAGTGCTACTAGCGCAGAGACCCAGTACTTC; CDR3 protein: CASSATSAETQYF
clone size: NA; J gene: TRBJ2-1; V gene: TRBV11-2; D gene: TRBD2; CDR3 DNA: TGTGCCAGCAGCCCCGGGACTAACTGGGATGAGCAGTTCTTC; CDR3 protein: CASSPGTNWDEQFF
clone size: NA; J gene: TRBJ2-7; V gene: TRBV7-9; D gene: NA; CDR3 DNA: TGTGCCAGCCGCCCGCTAGCGTACGAGCAGTACTTC; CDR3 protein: CASRPLAYEQYF
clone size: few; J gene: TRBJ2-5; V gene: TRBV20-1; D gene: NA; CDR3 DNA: TGCAGTGGGAGGGGGGCCGGAGAGACCCAGTACTTC; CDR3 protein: CSGRGAGETQYF
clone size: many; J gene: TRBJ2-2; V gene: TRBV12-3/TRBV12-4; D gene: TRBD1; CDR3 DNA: TGTGCCAGCAGTGCCCTTGGGACAGGAGTCACCGGGGAGCTGTTTTTT; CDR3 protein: CASSALGTGVTGELFF
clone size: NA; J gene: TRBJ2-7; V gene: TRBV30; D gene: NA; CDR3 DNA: TGTGCCTGGAGTGTAGGGACCGCAAGGGCGTACGAGCAGTACTTC; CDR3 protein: CAWSVGTARAYEQYF
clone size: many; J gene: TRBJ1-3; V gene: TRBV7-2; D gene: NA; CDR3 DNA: TGTGCCAGCAGCTTGCCCCAGAGCTCTGGAAACACCATATATTTT; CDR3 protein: CASSLPQSSGNTIYF
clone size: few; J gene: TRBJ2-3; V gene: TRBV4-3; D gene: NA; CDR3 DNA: TGCGCCAGCAGCCCCGAGGTGGTAGCGGAAATCAGCACAGATACGCAGTATTTT; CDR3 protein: CASSPEVVAEISTDTQYF